Sequencing of this TCR beta chain was carried out in a study of neurological immune-mediated disorders. Study-wide results and limits: The most TCR clonal expansion was seen in HTLV-1-associated myelopathy, whereas the least was seen in multiple sclerosis, below the level in healthy controls. Expanded clones shared no CDR3 amino acid sequences across subjects, suggesting private repertoires in all groups.

This clonotype was observed many times. The antigen is not known. The cDNA came from 5'RACE with 10-nucleotide random UMIs. TCRdb recomputed calls from the 5' RACE reads with MiXCR, one row per CDR3 protein. The data show about 90,000 distinct CDR3 sequences, approximately 13% seen once. Sample time point: longitudinal time-point 2. V lost 4 bases, J lost 1 base, and 4 bases lay in between. This CDR3 has 12 residues. Germline V gene lookup returns CDR1 ENHRY and CDR2 SYGVKD. The gene calls are TRBV10-3 and TRBJ2-5; no firm D call. Specimen: PBMCs. This TCR derives from a female donor with HTLV-1-associated myelopathy (HAM/TSP). DNA for the CDR3: TGTGCCATCAGTGCCTCCCAAGAGACCCAGTACTTC. It codes for CAISASQETQYF.